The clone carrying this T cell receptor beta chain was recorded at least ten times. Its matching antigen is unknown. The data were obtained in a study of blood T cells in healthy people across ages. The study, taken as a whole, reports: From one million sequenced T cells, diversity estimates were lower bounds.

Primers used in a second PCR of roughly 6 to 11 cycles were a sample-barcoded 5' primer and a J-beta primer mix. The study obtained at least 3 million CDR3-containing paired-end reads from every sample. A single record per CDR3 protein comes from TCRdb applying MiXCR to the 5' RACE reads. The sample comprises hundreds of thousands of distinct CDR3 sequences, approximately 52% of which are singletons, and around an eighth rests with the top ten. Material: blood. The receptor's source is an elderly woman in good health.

The CDR3 DNA is TGTGCCAGCAGCTTTAGGGTAATGGGGCTAGTGGGTTACAATGAGCAGTTCTTC. Its translation is CASSFRVMGLVGYNEQFF. The chain couples TRBV28 to TRBJ2-1, with TRBD1 as a possible D gene (5 bases). V dropped 6 bases and J dropped 4 bases, with 25 bases sitting between them. The length of the CDR3 is 18 residues. The germline gives CDR1 MDHEN, CDR2 SYDVKM.